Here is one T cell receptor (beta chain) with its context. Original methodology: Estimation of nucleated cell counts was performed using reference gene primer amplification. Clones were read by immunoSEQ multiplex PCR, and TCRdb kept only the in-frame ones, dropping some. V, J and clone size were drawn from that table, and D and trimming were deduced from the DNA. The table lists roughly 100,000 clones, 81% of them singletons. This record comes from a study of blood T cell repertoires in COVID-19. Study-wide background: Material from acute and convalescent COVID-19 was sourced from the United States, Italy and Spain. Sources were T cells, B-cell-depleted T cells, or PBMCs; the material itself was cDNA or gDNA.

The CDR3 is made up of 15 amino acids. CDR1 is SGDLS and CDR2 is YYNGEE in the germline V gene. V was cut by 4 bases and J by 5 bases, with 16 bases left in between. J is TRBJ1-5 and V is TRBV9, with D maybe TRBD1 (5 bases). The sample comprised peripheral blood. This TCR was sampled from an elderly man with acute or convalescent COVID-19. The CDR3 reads CASSPSDRNYQPQHF. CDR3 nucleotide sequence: TGTGCCAGCAGCCCCAGTGACAGAAATTATCAGCCCCAGCATTTT.